This T cell receptor beta chain came from a study of cytomegalovirus exposure and HLA in healthy donors. Regarding the study as a whole: The listing of 150 or so TCR beta chains classed them as cytomegalovirus-associated. Reported performance of the classifier showed diagnosis of cytomegalovirus status with high specificity and sensitivity. Confirmation in vitro established that a few CMV-associated chains were specific for CMV antigens. Most TCRs appeared rarely, but some public TCRs recurred in many donors.

A note on this clone: Its antigen is not known.

Clones were sequenced by immunoSEQ multiplex PCR, and TCRdb holds only the in-frame ones, with some missing. The sample contains tens of thousands of clones, over 85% of which appear only once. Per germline, CDR1 SGHNT and CDR2 YYREEE (reference sequence). CDR3 size: 17 residues. V was cut by 0 bases and J by 2 bases, with 12 bases left in between. The specimen sequenced was PBMCs. This receptor was taken from a man aged 18 to 30 in good health and CMV-seronegative. J is TRBJ2-6 and V is TRBV5-4; maybe TRBD2 (6 bases). CDR3 bases: TGTGCCAGCAGCTTGGGGGACTCCGGGGCTGGGGCCAACGTCCTGACTTTC. Translating gives CASSLGDSGAGANVLTF.